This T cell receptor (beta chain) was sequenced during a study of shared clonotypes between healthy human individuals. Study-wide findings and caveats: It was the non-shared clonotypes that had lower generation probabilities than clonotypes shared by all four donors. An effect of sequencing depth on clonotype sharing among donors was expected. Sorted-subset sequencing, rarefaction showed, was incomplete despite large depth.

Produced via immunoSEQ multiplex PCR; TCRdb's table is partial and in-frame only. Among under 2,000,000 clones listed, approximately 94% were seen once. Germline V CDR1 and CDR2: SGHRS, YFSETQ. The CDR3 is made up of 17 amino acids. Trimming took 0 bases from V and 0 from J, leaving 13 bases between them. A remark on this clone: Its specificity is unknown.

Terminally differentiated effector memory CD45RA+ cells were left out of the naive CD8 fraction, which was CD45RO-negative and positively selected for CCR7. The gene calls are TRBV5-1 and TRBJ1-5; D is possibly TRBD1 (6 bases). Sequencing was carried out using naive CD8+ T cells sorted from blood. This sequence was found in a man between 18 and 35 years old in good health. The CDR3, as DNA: TGCGCCAGCAGCTTGGGGCCCGGGACACCTAGCAATCAGCCCCAGCATTTT. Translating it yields CASSLGPGTPSNQPQHF.